The T cell receptor beta chain under discussion was sequenced for a study of T-cell memory formation after mild COVID-19. The sample holds a few counts of this clonotype. Trimming took 5 bases from V and 0 from J, leaving 13 bases between them. The germline CDR1 and CDR2 sequences are MNHEY and SVGEGT. The CDR3 extends over 15 amino acids. TCR alpha and TCR beta cDNA libraries with sample barcodes and UMIs came from 5'RACE using constant-segment primers. TCRdb re-called the 5' RACE reads with MiXCR, one entry per CDR3 protein. The sample shows 500,000 to 600,000 distinct CDR3 sequences, around 17% of them seen only once.

The specimen was PBMCs or a T cell subset sorted from them (not recorded which). The rearrangement joins TRBV6-2 or TRBV6-3 to TRBJ1-1, with D perhaps TRBD1 (5 bases). This TCR was sampled from an adult woman who had mild COVID-19 (a few samples of this study predate the infection). Cell type and time point are not known. In DNA form, the CDR3 reads TGTGCCAGCAGTCGCATCGGACACCTGAACACTGAAGCTTTCTTT. Translating gives CASSRIGHLNTEAFF.